This entry is about one T cell receptor beta chain. V lost 2 bases and J 2 bases, leaving 10 bases between the germline ends. The CDR3 covers 14 residues. Germline V gives CDR1 SGHRS, CDR2 YFSETQ. Authors' processing steps: Nucleated cell number was recorded as an estimate derived from reference gene primer amplification. Libraries were prepared by immunoSEQ multiplex PCR; TCRdb keeps only in-frame clonotypes and omits some of them. V, J and clone size are those of that table, while D and trimming were read from the DNA. The table lists around 68,000 clones, approximately 86% of them singletons. The data were obtained in a study of blood T cell repertoires in COVID-19. On the study more broadly: There were acute and convalescent COVID-19 samples, and they came from the United States, Italy and Spain. PBMCs, B-cell-depleted T cells, or T cells provided the cDNA or gDNA that made up the material.

The receptor's source is an elderly man with active COVID-19. Material for sequencing was peripheral blood. The V call is TRBV5-1, the J call TRBJ2-5; D ambiguous. The CDR3 sequence: CASSFLRAQETQYF. CDR3 coding DNA: TGCGCCAGCAGCTTTCTCCGAGCTCAAGAGACCCAGTACTTC.